This TCR beta chain was profiled in a study of shared clonotypes between healthy human individuals. The wider study: A donor's plate count was three for CD4 naive and three for CD4 memory; CD8 naive had two and CD8 memory one.

The data were produced by immunoSEQ multiplex PCR, yet TCRdb's version contains in-frame clones alone and is incomplete. The table shows about 2.4 million clones, with approximately 92% occurring only once. In the CD4+ fraction, cells were divided into CD45RA+ naive and CD45RA-negative memory subsets. This receptor was obtained from a young man in good health. Material: naive CD4+ T cells sorted from blood. Sample subset: CD45RA+ positively selected.

CDR3 sequence (DNA): TGCGCCAGCAGCAAGGGTGGGACGGACGACACTGAAGCTTTCTTT. This gives the protein CASSKGGTDDTEAFF. The rearrangement links TRBV5-1 to TRBJ1-1; TRBD1 is a possible D gene (5 bases). Trimming took 4 bases from V and 3 from J, leaving 16 bases between them. The CDR3 contains 15 residues. The germline CDR1 and CDR2 sequences are SGHRS and YFSETQ.